This T cell receptor beta chain was identified during a study of early T cells in non-severe SARS-CoV-2 infection. Study in general: Sequenced material consisted of bulk RNA (from unsorted whole blood), and chains were unpaired.

Many counts were recorded for this clonotype. Its antigen is currently unknown. Whole-study results and caveats: Private and CD4 specificities were missed by VDJdb matching, skewed to anti-spike CD8.

The CDR3 runs to 17 residues. In germline, CDR1 is SGHVS, CDR2 FQNEAQ. V was cut by 1 base and J by 2 bases, with 16 bases left in between. Unique molecular identifier tags were affixed to discrete cDNA molecules. MiXCR, run by TCRdb on the 5' RACE reads, gives a single entry per CDR3 protein. The table lists around 72,000 distinct CDR3 sequences, 10% of them singletons. The specimen was whole blood, collected at baseline. This clonotype was sampled from an adult who was a healthcare worker with PCR-confirmed SARS-CoV-2 infection or an uninfected control (not recorded which). The chain links TRBV7-8 to TRBJ2-3, with a possible D match to TRBD2 (6 bases). Written as DNA, the CDR3 is TGTGCCAGCAGCTTAGGTCTGGTTCCGGGAGTCACAGATACGCAGTATTTT. Protein: CASSLGLVPGVTDTQYF. Variable domain in full (rest from reference TRBV7-8 and TRBJ2-3): GAGVSQSPRYKVAKRGQDVALRCDPISGHVSLFWYQQALGQGPEFLTYFQNEAQLDKSGLPSDRFFAERPEGSVSTLKIQRTQQEDSAVYLCASSLGLVPGVTDTQYFGPGTRLTVL.